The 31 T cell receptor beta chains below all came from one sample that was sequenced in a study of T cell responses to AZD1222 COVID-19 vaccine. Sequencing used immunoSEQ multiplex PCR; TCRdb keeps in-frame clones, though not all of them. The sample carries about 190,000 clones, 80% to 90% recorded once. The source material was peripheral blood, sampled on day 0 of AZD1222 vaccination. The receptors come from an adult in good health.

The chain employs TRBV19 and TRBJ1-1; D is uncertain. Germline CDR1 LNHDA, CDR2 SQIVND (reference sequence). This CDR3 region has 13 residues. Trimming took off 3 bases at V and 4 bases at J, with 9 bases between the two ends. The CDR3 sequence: CASSISFGTEAFF. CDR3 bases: TGTGCCAGTAGTATTTCTTTCGGCACTGAAGCTTTCTTT. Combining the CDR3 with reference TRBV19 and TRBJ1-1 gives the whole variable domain DGGITQSPKYLFRKEGQNVTLSCEQNLNHDAMYWYRQDPGQGLRLIYYSQIVNDFQKGDIAEGYSVSREKKESFPLTVTSAQKNPTAFYLCASSISFGTEAFFGQGTRLTVV.

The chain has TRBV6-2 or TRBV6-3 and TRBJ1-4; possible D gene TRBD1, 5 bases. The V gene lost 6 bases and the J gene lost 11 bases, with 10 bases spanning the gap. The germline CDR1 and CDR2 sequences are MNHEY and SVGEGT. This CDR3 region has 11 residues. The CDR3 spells CASSTGTKLFF. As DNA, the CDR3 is TGTGCCAGCAGCACCGGGACCAAACTGTTTTTT.

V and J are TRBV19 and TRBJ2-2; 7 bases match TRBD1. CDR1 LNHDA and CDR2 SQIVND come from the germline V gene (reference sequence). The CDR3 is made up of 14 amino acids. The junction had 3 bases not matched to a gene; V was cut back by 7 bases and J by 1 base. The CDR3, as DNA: TGTGCCAGTATGGGACAGATGAACACCGGGGAGCTGTTTTTT. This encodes CASMGQMNTGELFF.

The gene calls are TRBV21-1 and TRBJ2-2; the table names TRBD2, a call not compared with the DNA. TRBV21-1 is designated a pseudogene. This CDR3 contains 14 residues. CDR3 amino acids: CASSKFRGTGELFF. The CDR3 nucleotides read TGTGCCAGCAGCAAATTCCGGGGGACCGGGGAGCTGTTTTTT.

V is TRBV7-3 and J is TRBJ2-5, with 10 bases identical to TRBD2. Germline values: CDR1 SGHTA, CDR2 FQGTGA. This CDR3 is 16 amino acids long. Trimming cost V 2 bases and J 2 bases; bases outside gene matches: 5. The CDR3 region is CASSLVPSGGQETQYF. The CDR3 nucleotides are TGTGCCAGCAGCTTAGTGCCTAGCGGGGGACAAGAGACCCAGTACTTC. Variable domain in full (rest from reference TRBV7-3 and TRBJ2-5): GAGVSQTPSNKVTEKGKYVELRCDPISGHTALYWYRQSLGQGPEFLIYFQGTGAADDSGLPNDRFFAVRPEGSVSTLKIQRTERGDSAVYLCASSLVPSGGQETQYFGPGTRLLVL.

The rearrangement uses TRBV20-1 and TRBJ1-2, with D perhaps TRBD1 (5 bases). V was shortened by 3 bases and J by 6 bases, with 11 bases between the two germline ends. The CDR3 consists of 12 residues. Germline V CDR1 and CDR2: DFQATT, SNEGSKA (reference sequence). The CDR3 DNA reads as TGCAGTGCTAGTGGCAGGGACCATGGCTACACCTTC. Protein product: CSASGRDHGYTF.

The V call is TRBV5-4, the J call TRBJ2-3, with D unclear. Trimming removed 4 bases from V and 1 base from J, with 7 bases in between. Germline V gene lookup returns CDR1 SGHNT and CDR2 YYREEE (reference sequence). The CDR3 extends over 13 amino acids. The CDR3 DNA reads TGTGCCAGCAGCCCAGGTGGCACAGATACGCAGTATTTT. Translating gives CASSPGGTDTQYF.

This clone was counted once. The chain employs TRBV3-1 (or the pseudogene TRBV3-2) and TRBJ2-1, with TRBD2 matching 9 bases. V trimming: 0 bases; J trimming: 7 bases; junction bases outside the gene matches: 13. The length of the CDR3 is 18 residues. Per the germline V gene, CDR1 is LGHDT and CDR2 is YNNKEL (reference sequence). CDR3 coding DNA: TGTGCCAGCAGCCAAGATTTCGCGCGGGGGGGATACCAAAATGAGCAGTTCTTC. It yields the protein CASSQDFARGGYQNEQFF.

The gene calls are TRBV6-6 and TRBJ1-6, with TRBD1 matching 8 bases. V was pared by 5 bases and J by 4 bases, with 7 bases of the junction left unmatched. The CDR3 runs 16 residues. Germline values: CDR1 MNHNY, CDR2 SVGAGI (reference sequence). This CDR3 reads CASSRGQGVYNSPLHF. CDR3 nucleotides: TGTGCCAGCAGTCGAGGACAGGGTGTTTATAATTCACCCCTCCACTTT.

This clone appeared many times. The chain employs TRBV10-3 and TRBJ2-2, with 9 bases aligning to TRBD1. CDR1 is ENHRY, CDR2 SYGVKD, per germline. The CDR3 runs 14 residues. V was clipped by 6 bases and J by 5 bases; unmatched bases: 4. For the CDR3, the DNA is TGTGCCATCAGCGACAGGGGGGAAACCGGGGAGCTGTTTTTT. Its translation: CAISDRGETGELFF.

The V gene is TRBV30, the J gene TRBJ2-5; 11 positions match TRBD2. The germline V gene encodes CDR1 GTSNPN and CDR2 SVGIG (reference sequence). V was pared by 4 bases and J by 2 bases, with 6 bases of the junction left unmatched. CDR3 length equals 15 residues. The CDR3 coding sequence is TGTGCCTGGACTCCGGGACTAGCGGTGCAAGAGACCCAGTACTTC. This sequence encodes CAWTPGLAVQETQYF.

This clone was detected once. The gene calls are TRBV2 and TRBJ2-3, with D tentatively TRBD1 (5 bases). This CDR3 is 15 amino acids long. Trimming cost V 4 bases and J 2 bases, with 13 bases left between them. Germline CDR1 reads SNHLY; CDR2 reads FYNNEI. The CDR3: CASSATTAYTDTQYF. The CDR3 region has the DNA TGTGCCAGCAGTGCGACGACAGCCTACACAGATACGCAGTATTTT.

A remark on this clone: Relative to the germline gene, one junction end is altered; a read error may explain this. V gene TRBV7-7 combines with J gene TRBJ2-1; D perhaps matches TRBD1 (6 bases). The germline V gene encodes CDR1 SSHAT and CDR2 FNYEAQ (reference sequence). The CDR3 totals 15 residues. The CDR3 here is CASSSMNTGFDEQFF. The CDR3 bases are TGTGCTAGCAGCTCGATGAATACAGGGTTCGATGAGCAGTTCTTC.

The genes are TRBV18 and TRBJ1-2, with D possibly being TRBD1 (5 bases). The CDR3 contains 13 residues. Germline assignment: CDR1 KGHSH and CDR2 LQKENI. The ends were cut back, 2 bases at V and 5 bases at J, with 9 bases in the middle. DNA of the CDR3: TGTGCCAGCTCACCAGGGACCGCATATGGCTACACCTTC. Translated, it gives CASSPGTAYGYTF.

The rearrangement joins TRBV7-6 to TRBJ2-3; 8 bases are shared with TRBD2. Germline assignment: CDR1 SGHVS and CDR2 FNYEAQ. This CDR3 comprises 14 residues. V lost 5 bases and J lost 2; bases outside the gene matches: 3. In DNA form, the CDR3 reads TGTGCCAGCAGCCGCGGGGGGTTCACAGATACGCAGTATTTT. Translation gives CASSRGGFTDTQYF. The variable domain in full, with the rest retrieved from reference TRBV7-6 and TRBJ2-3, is GAGVSQSPRYKVTKRGQDVALRCDPISGHVSLYWYRQALGQGPEFLTYFNYEAQQDKSGLPNDRFSAERPEGSISTLTIQRTEQRDSAMYRCASSRGGFTDTQYFGPGTRLTVL.

CDR3 sequence reads: CASFASGGISTDTQYF. The CDR3 region has the DNA TGTGCCAGCTTCGCTAGCGGGGGGATAAGCACAGATACGCAGTATTTT. The rearrangement links TRBV7-2 to TRBJ2-3, with 11 nucleotides matching TRBD2. The trim removed 8 bases at V and 0 bases at J, leaving 7 bases unmatched. This CDR3 contains 16 residues. Germline V gene lookup returns CDR1 SGHTA and CDR2 FQGNSA.

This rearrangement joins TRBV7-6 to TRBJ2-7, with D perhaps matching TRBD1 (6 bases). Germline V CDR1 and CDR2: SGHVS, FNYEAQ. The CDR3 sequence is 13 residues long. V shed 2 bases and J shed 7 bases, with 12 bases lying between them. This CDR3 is CASSLPQGGEQYF. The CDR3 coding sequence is TGTGCCAGCAGCTTACCACAGGGCGGTGAGCAGTACTTC.

CDR3 residues: CASSQSTGGDTGELFF. CDR3 DNA sequence: TGCGCCAGCAGCCAATCGACAGGGGGCGATACCGGGGAGCTGTTTTTT. This chain joins TRBV4-3 and TRBJ2-2; 10 nucleotides match TRBD1. The CDR3 is 16 residues long. Per germline, CDR1 LGHNA and CDR2 YSLEER. V gave up 2 bases and J gave up 5 bases; unmatched junction bases: 5.

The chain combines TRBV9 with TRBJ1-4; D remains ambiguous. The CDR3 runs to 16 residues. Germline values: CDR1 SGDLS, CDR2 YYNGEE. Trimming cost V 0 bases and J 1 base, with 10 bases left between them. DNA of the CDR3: TGTGCCAGCAGCGTAGGGGTCGCCCGAACTAATGAAAAACTGTTTTTT. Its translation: CASSVGVARTNEKLFF.

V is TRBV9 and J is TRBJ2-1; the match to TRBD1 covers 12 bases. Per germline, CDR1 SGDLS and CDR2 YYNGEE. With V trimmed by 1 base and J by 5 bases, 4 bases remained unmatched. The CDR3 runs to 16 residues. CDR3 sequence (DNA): TGTGCCAGCAGCGTATGGGGACAGGGGGCTAACAATGAGCAGTTCTTC. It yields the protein CASSVWGQGANNEQFF.

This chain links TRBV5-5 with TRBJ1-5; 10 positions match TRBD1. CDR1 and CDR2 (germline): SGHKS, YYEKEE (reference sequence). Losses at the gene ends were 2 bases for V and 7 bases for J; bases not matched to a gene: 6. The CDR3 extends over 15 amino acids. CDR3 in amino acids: CASSFDRGLRQPQHF. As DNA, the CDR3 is TGTGCCAGCAGCTTCGACAGGGGGCTCAGGCAGCCCCAGCATTTT.

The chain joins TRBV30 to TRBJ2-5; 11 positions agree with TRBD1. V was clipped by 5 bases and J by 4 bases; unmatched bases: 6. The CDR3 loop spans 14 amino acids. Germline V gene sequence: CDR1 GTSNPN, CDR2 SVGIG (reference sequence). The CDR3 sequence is CAWGQGALTETQYF. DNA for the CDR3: TGTGCCTGGGGACAGGGGGCACTCACAGAGACCCAGTACTTC.

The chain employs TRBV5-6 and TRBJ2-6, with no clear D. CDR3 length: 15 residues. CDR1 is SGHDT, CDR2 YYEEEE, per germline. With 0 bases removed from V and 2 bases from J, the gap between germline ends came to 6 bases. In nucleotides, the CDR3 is TGTGCCAGCAGCTTGGTCGGCACTGGGGCCAACGTCCTGACTTTC. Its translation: CASSLVGTGANVLTF.

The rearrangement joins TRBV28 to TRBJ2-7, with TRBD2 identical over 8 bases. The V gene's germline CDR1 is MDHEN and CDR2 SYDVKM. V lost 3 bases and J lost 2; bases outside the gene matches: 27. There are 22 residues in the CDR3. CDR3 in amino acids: CASSFLSTAGGLVARDPYEQYF. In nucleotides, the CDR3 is TGTGCCAGCAGTTTTCTCTCCACGGCGGGGGGTTTGGTCGCGCGGGACCCCTACGAGCAGTACTTC.

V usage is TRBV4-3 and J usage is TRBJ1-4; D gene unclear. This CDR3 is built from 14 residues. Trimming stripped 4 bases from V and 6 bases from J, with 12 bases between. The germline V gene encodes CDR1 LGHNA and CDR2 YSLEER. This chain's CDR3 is CASSPSNGDEKLFF. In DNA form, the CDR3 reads TGCGCCAGCAGCCCAAGCAATGGTGATGAAAAACTGTTTTTT.

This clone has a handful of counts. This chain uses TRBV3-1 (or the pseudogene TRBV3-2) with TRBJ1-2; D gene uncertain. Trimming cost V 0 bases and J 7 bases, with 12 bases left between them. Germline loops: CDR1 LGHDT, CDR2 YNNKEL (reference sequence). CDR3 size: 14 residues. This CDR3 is CASSQDWTSGGYTF. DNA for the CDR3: TGTGCCAGCAGCCAAGATTGGACTTCAGGTGGCTACACCTTC.

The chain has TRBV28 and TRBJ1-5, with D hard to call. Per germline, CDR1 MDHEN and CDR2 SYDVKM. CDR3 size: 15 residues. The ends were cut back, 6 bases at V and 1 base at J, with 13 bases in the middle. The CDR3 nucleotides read TGTGCCAGCAGGACGCCAAGCGGAAGCAATCAGCCCCAGCATTTT. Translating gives CASRTPSGSNQPQHF.

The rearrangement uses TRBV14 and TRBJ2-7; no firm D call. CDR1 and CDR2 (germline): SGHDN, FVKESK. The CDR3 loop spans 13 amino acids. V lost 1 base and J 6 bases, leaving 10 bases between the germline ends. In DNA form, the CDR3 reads TGTGCCAGCAGCCAAGTGCACATACTCGAGCAGTACTTC. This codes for CASSQVHILEQYF.

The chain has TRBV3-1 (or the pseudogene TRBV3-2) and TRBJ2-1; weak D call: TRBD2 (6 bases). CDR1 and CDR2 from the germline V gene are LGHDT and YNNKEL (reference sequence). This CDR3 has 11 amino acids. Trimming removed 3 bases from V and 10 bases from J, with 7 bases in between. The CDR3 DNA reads TGTGCCAGCAGCCATGGGGGGGAGCAGTTCTTC. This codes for CASSHGGEQFF.

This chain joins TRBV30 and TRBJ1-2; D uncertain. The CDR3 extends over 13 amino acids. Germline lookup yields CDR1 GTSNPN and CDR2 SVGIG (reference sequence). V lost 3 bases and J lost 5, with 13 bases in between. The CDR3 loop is CAWRPTGPYGYTF. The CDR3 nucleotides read TGTGCCTGGAGACCTACTGGCCCTTATGGCTACACCTTC.

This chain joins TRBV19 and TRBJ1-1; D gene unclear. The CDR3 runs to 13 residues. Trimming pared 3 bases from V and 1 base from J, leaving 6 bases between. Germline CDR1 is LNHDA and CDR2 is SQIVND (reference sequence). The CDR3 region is CASSITWNTEAFF. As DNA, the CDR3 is TGTGCCAGTAGTATTACATGGAACACTGAAGCTTTCTTT.